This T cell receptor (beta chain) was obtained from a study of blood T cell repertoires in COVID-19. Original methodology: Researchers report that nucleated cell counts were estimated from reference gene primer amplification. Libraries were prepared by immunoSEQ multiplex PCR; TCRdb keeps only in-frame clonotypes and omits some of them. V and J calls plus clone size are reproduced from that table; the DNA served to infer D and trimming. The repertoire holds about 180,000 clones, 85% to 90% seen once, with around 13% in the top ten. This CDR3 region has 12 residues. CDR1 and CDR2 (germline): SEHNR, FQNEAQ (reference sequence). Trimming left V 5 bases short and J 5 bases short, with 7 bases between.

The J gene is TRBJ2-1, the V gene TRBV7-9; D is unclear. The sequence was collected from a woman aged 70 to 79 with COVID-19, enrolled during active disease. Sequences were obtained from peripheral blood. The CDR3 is CASSKLNNEQFF. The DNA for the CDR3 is TGTGCCAGCAGCAAATTAAACAATGAGCAGTTCTTC. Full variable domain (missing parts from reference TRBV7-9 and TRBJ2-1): DTGVSQNPRHKITKRGQNVTFRCDPISEHNRLYWYRQTLGQGPEFLTYFQNEAQLEKSRLLSDRFSAERPKGSFSTLEIQRTEQGDSAMYLCASSKLNNEQFFGPGTRLTVL.